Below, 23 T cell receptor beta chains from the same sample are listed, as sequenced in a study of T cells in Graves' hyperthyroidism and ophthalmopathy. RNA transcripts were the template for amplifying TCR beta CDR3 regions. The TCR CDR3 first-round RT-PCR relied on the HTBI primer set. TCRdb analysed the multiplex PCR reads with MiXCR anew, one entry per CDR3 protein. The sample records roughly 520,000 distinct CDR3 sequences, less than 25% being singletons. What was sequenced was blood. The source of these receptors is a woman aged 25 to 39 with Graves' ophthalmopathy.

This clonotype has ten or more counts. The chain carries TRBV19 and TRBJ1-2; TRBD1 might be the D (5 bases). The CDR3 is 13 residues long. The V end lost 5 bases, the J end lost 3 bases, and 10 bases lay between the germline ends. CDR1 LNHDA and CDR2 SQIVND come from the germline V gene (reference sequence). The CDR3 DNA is TGTGCCAGTAGTCCCAGGGACTACTATGGCTACACCTTC. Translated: CASSPRDYYGYTF.

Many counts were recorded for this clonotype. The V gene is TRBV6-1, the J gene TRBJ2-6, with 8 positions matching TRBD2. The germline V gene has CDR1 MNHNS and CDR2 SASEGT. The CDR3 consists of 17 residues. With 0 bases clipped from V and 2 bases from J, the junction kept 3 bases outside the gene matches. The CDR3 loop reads CASSEAVLAAGANVLTF. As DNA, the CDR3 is TGTGCCAGCAGTGAAGCTGTACTAGCGGCTGGGGCCAACGTCCTGACTTTC.

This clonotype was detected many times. DNA for the CDR3: TGTGCCAGCAGCTTTTTTCGGGGCGGGGAGCTGTTTTTT. It specifies CASSFFRGGELFF. The rearrangement uses TRBV11-2 and TRBJ2-2; the D gene is possibly TRBD2 (5 bases). Germline assignment: CDR1 SGHAT and CDR2 FQNNGV. Trimming removed 3 bases from V and 7 bases from J, with 9 bases in between. This CDR3 has 13 amino acids.

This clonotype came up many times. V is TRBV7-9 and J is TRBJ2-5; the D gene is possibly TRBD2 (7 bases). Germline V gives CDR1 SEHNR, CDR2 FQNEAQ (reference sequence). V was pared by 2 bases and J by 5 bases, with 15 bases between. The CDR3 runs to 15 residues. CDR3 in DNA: TGTGCCAGCAGCTTATCGGCCGGGGGGCTGGAGACCCAGTACTTC. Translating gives CASSLSAGGLETQYF.

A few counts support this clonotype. CDR3 region: CASSQGTGIGELFF. The CDR3 coding sequence is TGTGCCAGCAGCCAAGGAACGGGGATCGGGGAGCTGTTTTTT. The chain combines TRBV3-1 with TRBJ2-2; a possible D gene is TRBD2 (5 bases). The V gene's germline CDR1 is LGHDT and CDR2 YNNKEL (reference sequence). This CDR3 has 14 residues. Trimming removed 1 base at V and 7 bases at J, with 10 bases between. Using reference TRBV3-1 and TRBJ2-2 for the parts outside the CDR3, the full variable domain is DTAVSQTPKYLVTQMGNDKSIKCEQNLGHDTMYWYKQDSKKFLKIMFSYNNKELIINETVPNRFSPKSPDKAHLNLHINSLELGDSAVYFCASSQGTGIGELFFGEGSRLTVL.

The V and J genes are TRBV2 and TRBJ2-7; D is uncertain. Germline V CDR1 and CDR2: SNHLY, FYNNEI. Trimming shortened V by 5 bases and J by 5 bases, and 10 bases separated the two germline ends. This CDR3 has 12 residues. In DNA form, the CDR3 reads TGTGCCAGCAGTCCATGCCGAAACGAGCAGTACTTC. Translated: CASSPCRNEQYF.

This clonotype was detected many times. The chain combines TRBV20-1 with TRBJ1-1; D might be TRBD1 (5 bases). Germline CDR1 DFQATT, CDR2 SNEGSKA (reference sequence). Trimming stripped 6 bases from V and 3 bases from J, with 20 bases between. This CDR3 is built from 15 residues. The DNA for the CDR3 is TGCAGTGCCGTAGGCGGGAAGGGACGGTACACTGAAGCTTTCTTT. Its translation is CSAVGGKGRYTEAFF.

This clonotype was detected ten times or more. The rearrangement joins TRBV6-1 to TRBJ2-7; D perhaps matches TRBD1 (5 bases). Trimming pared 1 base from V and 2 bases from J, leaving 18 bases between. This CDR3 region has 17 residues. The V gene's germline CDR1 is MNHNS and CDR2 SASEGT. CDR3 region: CASSEGSSAGIPYEQYF. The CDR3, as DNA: TGTGCCAGCAGTGAAGGGAGTTCGGCAGGGATCCCCTACGAGCAGTACTTC.

The DNA for the CDR3 is TGTGCCAGCAGTTTCTTTGGTTACTCCTACGAGCAGTACTTC. It codes for CASSFFGYSYEQYF. The chain recombines TRBV27 with TRBJ2-7; D unclear. The CDR3 is 14 residues long. V lost 3 bases to trimming and J lost 0 bases, with 9 bases between them. Germline CDR1 MNHEY, CDR2 SMNVEV (reference sequence).

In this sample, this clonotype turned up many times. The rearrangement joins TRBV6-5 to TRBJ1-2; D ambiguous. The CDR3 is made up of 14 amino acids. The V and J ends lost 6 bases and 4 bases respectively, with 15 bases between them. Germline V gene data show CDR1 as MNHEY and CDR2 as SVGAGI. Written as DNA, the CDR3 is TGTGCCAGCAGGTACCTCCCCGGACCCTATGGCTACACCTTC. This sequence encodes CASRYLPGPYGYTF.

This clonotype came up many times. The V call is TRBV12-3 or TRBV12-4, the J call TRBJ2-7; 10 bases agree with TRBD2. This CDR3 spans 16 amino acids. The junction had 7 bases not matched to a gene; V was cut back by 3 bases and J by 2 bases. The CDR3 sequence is CASSFSTSGGAYEQYF. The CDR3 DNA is TGTGCCAGCAGTTTTTCTACAAGCGGGGGGGCCTACGAGCAGTACTTC.

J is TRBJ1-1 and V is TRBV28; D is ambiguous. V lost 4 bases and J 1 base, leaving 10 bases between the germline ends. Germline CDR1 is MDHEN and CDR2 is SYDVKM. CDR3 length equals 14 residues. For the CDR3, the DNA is TGTGCCAGCAGTTCACGGTTCCCGAACACTGAAGCTTTCTTT. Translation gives CASSSRFPNTEAFF.

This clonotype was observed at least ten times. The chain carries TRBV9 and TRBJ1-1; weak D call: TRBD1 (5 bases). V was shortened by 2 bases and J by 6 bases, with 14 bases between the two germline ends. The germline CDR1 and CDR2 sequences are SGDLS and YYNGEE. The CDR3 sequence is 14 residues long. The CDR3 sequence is CASSVRARDSEAFF. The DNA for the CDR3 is TGTGCCAGCAGCGTCCGGGCCAGGGATTCTGAAGCTTTCTTT.

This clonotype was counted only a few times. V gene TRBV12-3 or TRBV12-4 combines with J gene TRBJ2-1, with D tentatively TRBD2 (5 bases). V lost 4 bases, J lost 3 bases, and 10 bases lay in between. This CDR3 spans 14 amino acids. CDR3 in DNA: TGTGCCAGCAGTTCAGGACTTAACTACAATGAGCAGTTCTTC. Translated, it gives CASSSGLNYNEQFF.

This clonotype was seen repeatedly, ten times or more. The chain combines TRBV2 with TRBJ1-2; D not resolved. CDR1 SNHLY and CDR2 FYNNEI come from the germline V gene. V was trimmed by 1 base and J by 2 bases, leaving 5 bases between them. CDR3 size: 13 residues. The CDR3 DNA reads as TGTGCCAGCAGTGAAGACGGGAACTATGGCTACACCTTC. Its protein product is CASSEDGNYGYTF.

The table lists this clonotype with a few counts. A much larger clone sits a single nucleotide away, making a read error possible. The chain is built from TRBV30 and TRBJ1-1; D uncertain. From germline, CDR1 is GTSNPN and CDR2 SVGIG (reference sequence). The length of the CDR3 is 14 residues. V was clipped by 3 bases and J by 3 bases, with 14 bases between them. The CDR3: CAWRVSQVDTEAFF. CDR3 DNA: TGTGCCTGGAGAGTCTCACAAGTGGACACTGAAGCTTTCTTT.

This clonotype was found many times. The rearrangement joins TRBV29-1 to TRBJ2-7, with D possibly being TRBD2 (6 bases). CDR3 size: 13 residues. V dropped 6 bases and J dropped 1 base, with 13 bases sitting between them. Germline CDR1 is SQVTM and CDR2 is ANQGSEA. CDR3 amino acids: CSVKEGLSYEQYF. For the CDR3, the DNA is TGCAGCGTGAAAGAGGGACTTTCCTACGAGCAGTACTTC.

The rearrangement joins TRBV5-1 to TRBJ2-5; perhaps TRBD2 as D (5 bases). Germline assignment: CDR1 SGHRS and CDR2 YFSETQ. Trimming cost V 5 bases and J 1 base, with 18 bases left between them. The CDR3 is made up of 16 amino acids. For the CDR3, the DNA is TGCGCCAGCAGTACCCATGGGAGTGGCAGCCAAGAGACCCAGTACTTC. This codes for CASSTHGSGSQETQYF.

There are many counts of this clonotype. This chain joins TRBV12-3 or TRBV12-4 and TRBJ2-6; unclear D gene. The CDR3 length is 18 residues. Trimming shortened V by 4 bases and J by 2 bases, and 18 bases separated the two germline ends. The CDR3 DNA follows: TGTGCCAGCAGTTCCTCTCTAGGGCAGTTACCTGGGGCCAACGTCCTGACTTTC. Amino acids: CASSSSLGQLPGANVLTF.

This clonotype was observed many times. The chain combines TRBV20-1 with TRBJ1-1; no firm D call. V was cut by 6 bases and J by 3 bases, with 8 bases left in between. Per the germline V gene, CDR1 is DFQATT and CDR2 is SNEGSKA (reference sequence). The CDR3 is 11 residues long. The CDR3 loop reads CSATAYTEAFF. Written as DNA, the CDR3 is TGCAGTGCCACAGCGTACACTGAAGCTTTCTTT.

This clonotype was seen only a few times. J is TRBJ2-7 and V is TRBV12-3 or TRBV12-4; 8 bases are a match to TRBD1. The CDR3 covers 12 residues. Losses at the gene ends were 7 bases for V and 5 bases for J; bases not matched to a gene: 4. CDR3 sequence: CASNTGGNEQYF. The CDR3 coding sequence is TGTGCCAGCAATACAGGGGGAAACGAGCAGTACTTC.

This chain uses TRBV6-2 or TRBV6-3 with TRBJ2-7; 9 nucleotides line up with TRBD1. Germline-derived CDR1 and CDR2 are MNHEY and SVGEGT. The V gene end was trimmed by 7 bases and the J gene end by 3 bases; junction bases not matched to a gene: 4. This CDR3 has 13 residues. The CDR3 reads CASTADRGYEQYF. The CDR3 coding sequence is TGTGCCAGCACCGCGGACAGGGGCTACGAGCAGTACTTC.

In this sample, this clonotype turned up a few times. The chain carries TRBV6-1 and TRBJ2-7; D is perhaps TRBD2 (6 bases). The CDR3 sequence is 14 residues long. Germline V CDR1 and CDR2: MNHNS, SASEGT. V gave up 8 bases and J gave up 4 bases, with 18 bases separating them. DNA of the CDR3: TGTGCCAGCGCGAGGGACTGGGATGAGTACGAGCAGTACTTC. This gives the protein CASARDWDEYEQYF.